The TCR beta chain under discussion was sequenced for a study of regulatory T cells in long-lasting Graves disease. Germline trimming cut 5 bases from V and 0 bases from J; bases unmatched to any gene: 7. The CDR3 runs 15 residues. Germline V gene sequence: CDR1 SEHNR, CDR2 FQNEAQ (reference sequence). This clonotype was seen repeatedly, ten times or more. Its target is unknown. Study findings and constraints: Accuracy may have been reduced by the small sample size.

To make TCR beta libraries, researchers used iRepertoire HTBI primers and Arm-PCR of CDR3 regions. A single record per CDR3 protein comes from TCRdb applying MiXCR to the multiplex PCR reads. In the table there are a few hundred thousand distinct CDR3 sequences, around 19% of which are singletons. Time point of the sample: newly diagnosed GD, antithyroid drugs for less than 3 months. Researchers made the TCR library from RNA that was extracted from PBMCs. The same specimen was also included in a second study, on T cells in Graves' hyperthyroidism and ophthalmopathy. That publication notes: For the diagnoses, clinical symptoms, serum thyroxine and TRAb, thyroid ultrasound and orbital computed tomography were used.

The source was peripheral blood mononuclear cells (PBMCs), collected at new diagnosis, from a patient treated with antithyroid drugs. The V call is TRBV7-9, the J call TRBJ2-7; 7 positions match TRBD1. The source of this sequence is a woman under 40 with Graves disease. The CDR3 nucleotides read TGTGCCAGCAGCCTCCGGGACAGATCCTCCTACGAGCAGTACTTC. Amino acids: CASSLRDRSSYEQYF.